Detailed here is one TCR beta chain. Its cognate antigen is unknown. These data originate in a study of shared clonotypes between healthy human individuals. The wider study: Every donor yielded three CD4 naive, three CD4 memory, two CD8 naive and one CD8 memory plate. Study-wide points: Estimated clonotype richness was generally higher in naive than memory subsets.

Participating donors were healthy, HIV-negative adults free of recent acute infections or vaccinations. Profiling relied on immunoSEQ multiplex PCR, and the TCRdb table lists in-frame clones only, not all of them. This table holds 1,400,000 or so clones, around 98.5% found once. Per germline, CDR1 KGHSH and CDR2 LQKENI. The CDR3 is 16 amino acids. The J segment lost 3 bases and the V segment lost 5 bases, leaving 9 bases of the junction unmatched. J is TRBJ2-1 and V is TRBV18; 8 bases are shared with TRBD1. The sequence was obtained from a man under 40 in good health. Sequenced material: naive CD4+ T cells sorted from blood. The sample's subset: CD45RA+ positively selected. The CDR3 DNA follows: TGTGCCAGCTCAACCTTGGGACAGGCGGACTACAATGAGCAGTTCTTC. Its translation: CASSTLGQADYNEQFF.